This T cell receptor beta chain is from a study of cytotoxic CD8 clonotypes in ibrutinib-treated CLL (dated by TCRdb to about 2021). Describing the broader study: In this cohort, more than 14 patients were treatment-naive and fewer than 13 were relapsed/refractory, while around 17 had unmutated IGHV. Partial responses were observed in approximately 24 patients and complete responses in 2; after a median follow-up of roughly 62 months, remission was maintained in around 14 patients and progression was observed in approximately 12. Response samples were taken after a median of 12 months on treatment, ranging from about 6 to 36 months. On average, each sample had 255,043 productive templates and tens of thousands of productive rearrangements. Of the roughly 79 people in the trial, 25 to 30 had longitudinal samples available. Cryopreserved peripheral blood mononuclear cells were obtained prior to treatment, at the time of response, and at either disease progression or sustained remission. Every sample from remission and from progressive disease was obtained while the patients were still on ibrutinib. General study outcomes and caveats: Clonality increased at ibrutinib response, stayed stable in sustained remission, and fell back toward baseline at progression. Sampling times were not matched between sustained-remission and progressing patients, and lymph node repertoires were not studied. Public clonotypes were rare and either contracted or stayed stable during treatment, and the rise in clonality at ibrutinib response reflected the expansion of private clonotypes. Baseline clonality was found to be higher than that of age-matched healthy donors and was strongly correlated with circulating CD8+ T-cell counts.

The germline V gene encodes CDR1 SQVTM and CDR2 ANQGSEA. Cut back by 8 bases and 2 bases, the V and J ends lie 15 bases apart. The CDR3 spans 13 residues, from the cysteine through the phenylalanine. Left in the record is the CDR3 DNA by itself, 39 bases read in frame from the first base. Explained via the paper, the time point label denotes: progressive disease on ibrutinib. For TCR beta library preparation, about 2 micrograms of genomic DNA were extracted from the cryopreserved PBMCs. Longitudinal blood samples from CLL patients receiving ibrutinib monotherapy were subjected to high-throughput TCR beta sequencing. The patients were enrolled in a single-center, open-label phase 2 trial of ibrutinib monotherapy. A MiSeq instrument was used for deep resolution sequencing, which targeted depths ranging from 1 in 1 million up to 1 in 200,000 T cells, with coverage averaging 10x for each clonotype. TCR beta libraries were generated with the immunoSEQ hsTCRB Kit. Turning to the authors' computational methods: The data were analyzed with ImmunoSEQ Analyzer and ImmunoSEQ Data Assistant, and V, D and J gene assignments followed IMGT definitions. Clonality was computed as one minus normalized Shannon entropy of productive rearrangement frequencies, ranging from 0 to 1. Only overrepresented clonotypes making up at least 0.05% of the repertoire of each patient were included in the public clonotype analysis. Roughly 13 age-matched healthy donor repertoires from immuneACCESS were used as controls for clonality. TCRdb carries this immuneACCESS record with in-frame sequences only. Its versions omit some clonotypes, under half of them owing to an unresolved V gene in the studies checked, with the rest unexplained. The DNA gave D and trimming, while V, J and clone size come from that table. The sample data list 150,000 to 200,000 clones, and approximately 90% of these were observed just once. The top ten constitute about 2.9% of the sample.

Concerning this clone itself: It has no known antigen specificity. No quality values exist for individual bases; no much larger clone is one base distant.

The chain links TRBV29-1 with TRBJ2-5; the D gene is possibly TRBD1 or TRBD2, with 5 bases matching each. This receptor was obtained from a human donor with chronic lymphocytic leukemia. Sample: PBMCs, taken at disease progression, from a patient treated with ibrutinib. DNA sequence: TGCAGCACGAGGGCTGGGGGACAAGAGACCCAGTACTTC. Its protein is CSTRAGGQETQYF.